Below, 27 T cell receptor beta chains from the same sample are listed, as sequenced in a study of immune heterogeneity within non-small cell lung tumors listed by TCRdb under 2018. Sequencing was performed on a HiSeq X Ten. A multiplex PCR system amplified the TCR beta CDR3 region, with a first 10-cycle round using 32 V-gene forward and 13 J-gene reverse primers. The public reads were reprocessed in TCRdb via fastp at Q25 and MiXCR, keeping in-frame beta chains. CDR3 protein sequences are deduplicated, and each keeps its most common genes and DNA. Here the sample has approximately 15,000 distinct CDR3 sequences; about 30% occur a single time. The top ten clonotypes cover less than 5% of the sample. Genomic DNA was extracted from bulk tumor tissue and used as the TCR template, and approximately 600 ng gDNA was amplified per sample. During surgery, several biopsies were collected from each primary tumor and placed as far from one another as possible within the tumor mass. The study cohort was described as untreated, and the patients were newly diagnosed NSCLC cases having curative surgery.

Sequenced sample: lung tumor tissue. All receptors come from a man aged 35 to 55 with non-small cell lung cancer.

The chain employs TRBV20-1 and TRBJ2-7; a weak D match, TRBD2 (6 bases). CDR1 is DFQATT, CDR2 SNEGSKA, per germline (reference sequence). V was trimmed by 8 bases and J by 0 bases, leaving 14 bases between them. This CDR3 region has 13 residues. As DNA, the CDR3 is TGCAGTTCCACAGCGGGTAGCTCCTACGAGCAGTACTTC. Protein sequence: CSSTAGSSYEQYF.

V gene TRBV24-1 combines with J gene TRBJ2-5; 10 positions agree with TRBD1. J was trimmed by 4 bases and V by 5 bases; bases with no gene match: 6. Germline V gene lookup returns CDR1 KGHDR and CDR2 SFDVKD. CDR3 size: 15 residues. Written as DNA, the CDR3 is TGTGCCACCAGTGCCCCCTGGACAGGGGGAGAGACCCAGTACTTC. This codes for CATSAPWTGGETQYF.

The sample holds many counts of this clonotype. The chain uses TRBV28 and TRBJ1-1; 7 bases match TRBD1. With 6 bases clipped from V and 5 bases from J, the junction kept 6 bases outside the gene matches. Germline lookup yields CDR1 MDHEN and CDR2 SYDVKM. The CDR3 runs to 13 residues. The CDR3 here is CASSPRGRTEAFF. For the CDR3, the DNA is TGTGCCAGCAGCCCCAGGGGGAGGACTGAAGCTTTCTTT.

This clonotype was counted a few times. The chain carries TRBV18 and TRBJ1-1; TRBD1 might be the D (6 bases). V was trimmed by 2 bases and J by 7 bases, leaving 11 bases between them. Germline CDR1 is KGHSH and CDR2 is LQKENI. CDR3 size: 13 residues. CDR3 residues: CASSPSRGFEAFF. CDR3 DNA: TGTGCCAGCTCACCAAGTAGGGGGTTTGAAGCTTTCTTT.

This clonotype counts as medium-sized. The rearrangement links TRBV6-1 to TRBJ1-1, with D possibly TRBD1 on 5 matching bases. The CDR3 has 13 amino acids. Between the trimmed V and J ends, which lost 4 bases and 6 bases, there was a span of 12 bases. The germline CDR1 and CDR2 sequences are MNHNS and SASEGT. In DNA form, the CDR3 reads TGTGCCAGCAGTGTGGGACCGAGAGCTGAAGCTTTCTTT. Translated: CASSVGPRAEAFF.

The CDR3 DNA reads TGTGCCAGCAGCGTAAGTGGGAGGGAACAAAACATTCAGTACTTC. Translating gives CASSVSGREQNIQYF. The chain combines TRBV9 with TRBJ2-4, with 7 bases identical to TRBD2. The V segment lost 1 base and the J segment 5 bases; nucleotides outside the gene matches: 6. Germline CDR1 reads SGDLS; CDR2 reads YYNGEE. This CDR3 spans 15 amino acids.

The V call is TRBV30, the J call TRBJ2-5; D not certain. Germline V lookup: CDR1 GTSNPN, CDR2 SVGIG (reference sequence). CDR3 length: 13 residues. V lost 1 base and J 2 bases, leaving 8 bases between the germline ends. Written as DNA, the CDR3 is TGTGCCTGGAGTGGGCTAGTACAAGAGACCCAGTACTTC. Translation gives CAWSGLVQETQYF.

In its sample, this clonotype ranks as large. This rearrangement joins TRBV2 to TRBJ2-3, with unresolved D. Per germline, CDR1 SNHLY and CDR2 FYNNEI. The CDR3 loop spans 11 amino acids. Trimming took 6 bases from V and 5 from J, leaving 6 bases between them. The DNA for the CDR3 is TGTGCCAGCAGGTACCAAGATACGCAGTATTTT. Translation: CASRYQDTQYF. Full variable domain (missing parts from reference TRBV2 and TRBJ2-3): EPEVTQTPSHQVTQMGQEVILRCVPISNHLYFYWYRQILGQKVEFLVSFYNNEISEKSEIFDDQFSVERPDGSNFTLKIRSTKLEDSAMYFCASRYQDTQYFGPGTRLTVL.

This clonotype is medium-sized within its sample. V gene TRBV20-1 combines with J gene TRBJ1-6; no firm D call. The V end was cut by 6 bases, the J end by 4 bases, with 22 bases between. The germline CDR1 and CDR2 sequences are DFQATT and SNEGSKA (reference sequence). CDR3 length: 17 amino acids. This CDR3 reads CSATPGAGVLYNSPLHF. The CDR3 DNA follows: TGCAGTGCCACTCCAGGTGCCGGGGTACTATATAATTCACCCCTCCACTTT.

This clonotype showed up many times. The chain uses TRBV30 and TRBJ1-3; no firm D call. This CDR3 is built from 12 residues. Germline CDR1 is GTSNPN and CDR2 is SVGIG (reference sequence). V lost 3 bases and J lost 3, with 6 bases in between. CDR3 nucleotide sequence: TGTGCCTGGAGCCGGGGTGGAAACACCATATATTTT. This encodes CAWSRGGNTIYF.

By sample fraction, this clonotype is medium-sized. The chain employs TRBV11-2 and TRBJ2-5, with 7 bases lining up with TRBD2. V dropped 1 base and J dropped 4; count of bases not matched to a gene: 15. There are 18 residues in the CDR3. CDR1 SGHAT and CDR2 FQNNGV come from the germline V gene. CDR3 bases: TGTGCCAGCAGCTTAGCCCTGATGTCGGGCGGGAGTCGAGAGACCCAGTACTTC. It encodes CASSLALMSGGSRETQYF.

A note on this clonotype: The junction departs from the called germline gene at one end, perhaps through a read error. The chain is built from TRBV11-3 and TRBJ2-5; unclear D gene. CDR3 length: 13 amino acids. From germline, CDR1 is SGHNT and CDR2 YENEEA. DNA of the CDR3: TGTACCAGCAGTTTAGTGGGTTCGAAGACCCAGTACTTC. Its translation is CTSSLVGSKTQYF.

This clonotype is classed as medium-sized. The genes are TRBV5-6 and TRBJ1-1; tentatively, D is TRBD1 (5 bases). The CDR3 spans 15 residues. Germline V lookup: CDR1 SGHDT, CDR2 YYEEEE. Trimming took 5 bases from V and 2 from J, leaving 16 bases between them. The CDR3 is CASRLVQTANTEAFF. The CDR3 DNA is TGTGCCAGCAGACTTGTCCAGACAGCAAACACTGAAGCTTTCTTT.

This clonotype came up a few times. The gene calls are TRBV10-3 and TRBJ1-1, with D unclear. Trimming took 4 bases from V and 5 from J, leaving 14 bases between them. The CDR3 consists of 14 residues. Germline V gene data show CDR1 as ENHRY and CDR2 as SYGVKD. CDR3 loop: CAISAVGSKTEAFF. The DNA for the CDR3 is TGTGCCATCAGTGCCGTAGGGTCCAAAACTGAAGCTTTCTTT.

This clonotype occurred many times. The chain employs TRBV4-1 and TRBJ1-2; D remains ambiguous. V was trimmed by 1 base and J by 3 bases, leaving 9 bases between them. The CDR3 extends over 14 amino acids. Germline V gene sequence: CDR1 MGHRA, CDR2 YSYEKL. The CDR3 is CASSQADLDYGYTF. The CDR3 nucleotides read TGCGCCAGCAGCCAAGCGGACCTTGACTATGGCTACACCTTC.

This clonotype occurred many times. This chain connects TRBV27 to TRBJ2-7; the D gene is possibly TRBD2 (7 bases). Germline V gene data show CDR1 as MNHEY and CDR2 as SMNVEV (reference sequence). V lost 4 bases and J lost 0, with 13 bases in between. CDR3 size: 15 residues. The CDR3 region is CASSSWRGHSYEQYF. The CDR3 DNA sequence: TGTGCCAGCAGTTCCTGGCGGGGGCACTCCTACGAGCAGTACTTC.

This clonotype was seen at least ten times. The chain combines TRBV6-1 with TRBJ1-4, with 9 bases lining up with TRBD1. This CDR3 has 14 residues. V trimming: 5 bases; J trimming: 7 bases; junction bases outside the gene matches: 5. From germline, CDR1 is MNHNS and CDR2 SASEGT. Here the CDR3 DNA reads TGTGCCAGCAGTTATGGGACAGGGCCTGAAAAACTGTTTTTT. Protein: CASSYGTGPEKLFF.

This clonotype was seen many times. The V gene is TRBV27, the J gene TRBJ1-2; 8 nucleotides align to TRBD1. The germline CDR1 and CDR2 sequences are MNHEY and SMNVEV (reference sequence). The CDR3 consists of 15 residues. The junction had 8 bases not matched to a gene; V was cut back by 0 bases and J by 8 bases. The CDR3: CASSLSQGAYRGYTF. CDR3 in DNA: TGTGCCAGCAGTTTATCGCAGGGGGCCTATAGGGGCTACACCTTC.

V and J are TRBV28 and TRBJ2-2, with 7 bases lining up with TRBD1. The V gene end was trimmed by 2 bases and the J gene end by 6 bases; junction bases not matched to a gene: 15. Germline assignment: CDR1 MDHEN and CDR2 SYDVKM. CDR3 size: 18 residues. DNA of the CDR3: TGTGCCAGCAGTTTAAAACCCCATTCTCCGACAGGGTCCGGGGAGCTGTTTTTT. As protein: CASSLKPHSPTGSGELFF.

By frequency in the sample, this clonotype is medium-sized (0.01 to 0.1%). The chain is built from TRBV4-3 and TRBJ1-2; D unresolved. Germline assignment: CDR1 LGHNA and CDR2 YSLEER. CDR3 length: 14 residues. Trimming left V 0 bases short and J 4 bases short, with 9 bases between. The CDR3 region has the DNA TGCGCCAGCAGCCAAGAGGCTCTGCTCTATGGCTACACCTTC. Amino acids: CASSQEALLYGYTF.

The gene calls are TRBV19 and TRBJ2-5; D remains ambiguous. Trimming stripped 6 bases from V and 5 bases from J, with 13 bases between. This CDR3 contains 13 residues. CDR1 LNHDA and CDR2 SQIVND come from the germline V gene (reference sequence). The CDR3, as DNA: TGTGCCAGTAGCAGGACCAGACGGGAGACCCAGTACTTC. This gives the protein CASSRTRRETQYF.

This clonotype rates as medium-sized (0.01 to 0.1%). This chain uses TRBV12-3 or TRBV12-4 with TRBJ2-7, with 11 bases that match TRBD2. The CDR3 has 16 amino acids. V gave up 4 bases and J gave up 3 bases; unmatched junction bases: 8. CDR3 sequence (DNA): TGTGCCAGCAGTTCACATGGGACTAGCGGAAACTACGAGCAGTACTTC. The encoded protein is CASSSHGTSGNYEQYF.

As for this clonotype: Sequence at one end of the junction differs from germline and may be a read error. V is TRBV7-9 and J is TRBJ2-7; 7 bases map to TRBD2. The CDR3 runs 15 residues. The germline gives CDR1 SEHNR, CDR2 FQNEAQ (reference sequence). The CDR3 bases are TGTGCCACCAGCCCCGCCGGCGGGGGAGACTTCGAGCAGTACTTC. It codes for CATSPAGGGDFEQYF.

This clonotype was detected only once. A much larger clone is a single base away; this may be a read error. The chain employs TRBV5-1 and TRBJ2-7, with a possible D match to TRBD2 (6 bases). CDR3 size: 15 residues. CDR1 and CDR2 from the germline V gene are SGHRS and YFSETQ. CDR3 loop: CDSSSPGGTPREQYF. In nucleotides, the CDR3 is TGCGACAGCAGCTCCCCTGGCGGGACTCCGCGGGAGCAGTACTTC.

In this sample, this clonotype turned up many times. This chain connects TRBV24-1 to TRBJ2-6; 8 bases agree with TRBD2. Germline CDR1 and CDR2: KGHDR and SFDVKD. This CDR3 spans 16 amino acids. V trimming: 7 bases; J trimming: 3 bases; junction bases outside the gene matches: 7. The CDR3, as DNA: TGTGCCACCAGCCCCGGGGGGGCGATTGGGGCCAACGTCCTGACTTTC. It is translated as CATSPGGAIGANVLTF.

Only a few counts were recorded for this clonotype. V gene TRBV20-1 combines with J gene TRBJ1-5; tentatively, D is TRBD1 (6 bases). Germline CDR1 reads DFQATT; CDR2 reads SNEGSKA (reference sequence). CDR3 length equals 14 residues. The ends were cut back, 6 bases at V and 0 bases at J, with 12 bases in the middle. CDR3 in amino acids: CSAGNRDSNQPQHF. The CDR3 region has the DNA TGCAGTGCAGGCAACAGGGATAGCAATCAGCCCCAGCATTTT.

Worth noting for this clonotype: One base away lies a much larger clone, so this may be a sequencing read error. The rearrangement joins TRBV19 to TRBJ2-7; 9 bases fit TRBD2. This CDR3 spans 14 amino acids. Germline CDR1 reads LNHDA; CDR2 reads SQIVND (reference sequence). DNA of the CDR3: TGTGCCAGTCGTATAGGTCTAGCGGGAAGCGAGCAGTACTTC. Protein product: CASRIGLAGSEQYF.